The 21 T cell receptor beta chains in this list originate from one sample, sequenced in a study of T cells expressing NK-cell markers. One entry per CDR3 protein, without DNA, is what TCRdb gives after re-calling the 5' RACE reads. The repertoire shows 550,000 to 600,000 distinct CDR3 sequences; the top ten hold roughly 3.4%. Sequenced material: blood T cells: a sorted CD56 or NKG2C T cell subset, CD4+ or CD8+ T cells, or bulk PBMC T cells (not recorded which). The receptor set was obtained from a young man in good health.

The chain joins TRBV28 to TRBJ2-5; TCRdb's D gene call, TRBD1, goes unchecked for lack of DNA. The CDR3 extends over 15 amino acids. The V gene's germline CDR1 is MDHEN and CDR2 SYDVKM. This CDR3 reads CASIPRQGAKETQYF.

CDR3 sequence reads: CASSFPGTSSTDTQYF. J is TRBJ2-3 and V is TRBV12-3 or TRBV12-4; as DNA is missing, the TRBD2 call by TCRdb cannot be tested. The CDR3 is 16 residues long.

The rearrangement joins TRBV7-6 to TRBJ2-1; without DNA, the TCRdb call of TRBD2 cannot be checked. This CDR3 contains 20 residues. Germline V gene data show CDR1 as SGHVS and CDR2 as FNYEAQ. This chain's CDR3 is CASSSPGLAGVGGPYNEQFF.

This CDR3 is CASSFNKGATGPLHF. V is TRBV4-2 and J is TRBJ1-6; TCRdb designates TRBD1, a call that cannot be tested without DNA. The CDR3 length is 15 residues. Germline loops: CDR1 LGHNA, CDR2 YNFKEQ.

The rearrangement links TRBV12-3 or TRBV12-4 to TRBJ2-7. The CDR3 sequence is 15 residues long. The CDR3 loop reads CASSQQPRNSYEQYF.

The chain recombines TRBV6-5 with TRBJ2-3; checking the TCRdb D call of TRBD1 is not possible without DNA. The CDR3 length is 17 residues. Germline CDR1 reads MNHEY; CDR2 reads SVGAGI. CDR3 sequence reads: CASSYSVTGTFTDTQYF.

The rearrangement uses TRBV7-2 and TRBJ1-3. The CDR3 consists of 17 residues. The germline V gene encodes CDR1 SGHTA and CDR2 FQGNSA. The CDR3 sequence: CASSLTTMTGSGNTIYF. Full variable domain (outside the CDR3, taken from reference TRBV7-2 and TRBJ1-3): GAGVSQSPSNKVTEKGKDVELRCDPISGHTALYWYRQSLGQGLEFLIYFQGNSAPDKSGLPSDRFSAERTGGSVSTLTIQRTQQEDSAVYLCASSLTTMTGSGNTIYFGEGSWLTVV.

The CDR3 here is CASSVRSGPNTGELFF. V gene TRBV9 combines with J gene TRBJ2-2; the TCRdb call, TRBD2, lacks DNA for checking. This CDR3 has 16 residues. Germline V lookup: CDR1 SGDLS, CDR2 YYNGEE.

The chain is built from TRBV3-1 and TRBJ2-1; TCRdb picks TRBD1, but there is no DNA to check that call. This CDR3 has 13 residues. Germline V lookup: CDR1 LGHDT, CDR2 YNNKEL (reference sequence). This CDR3 reads CASSIRDSNEQFF.

This sequence joins TRBV5-1 and TRBJ1-5. CDR1 is SGHRS, CDR2 YFSETQ, per germline. The CDR3 runs to 14 residues. The CDR3 reads CASSLDVTTQPQHF.

The V gene is TRBV12-3 or TRBV12-4, the J gene TRBJ2-3; TCRdb's D gene call, TRBD1, goes unchecked for lack of DNA. The CDR3 totals 17 residues. CDR3: CASSLYFWTGGEDTQYF.

The chain couples TRBV20-1 to TRBJ2-1; TCRdb's D gene call, TRBD2, goes unchecked for lack of DNA. The CDR3 spans 13 residues. Germline-derived CDR1 and CDR2 are DFQATT and SNEGSKA (reference sequence). CDR3 protein: CSGGAPPYNEQFF.

The V gene is TRBV5-1, the J gene TRBJ2-3. Germline loops: CDR1 SGHRS, CDR2 YFSETQ. The CDR3 loop spans 14 amino acids. The CDR3 spells CASSPGGGLDTQYF.

The rearrangement links TRBV5-1 to TRBJ2-7. The V gene's germline CDR1 is SGHRS and CDR2 YFSETQ. The CDR3 length is 11 residues. CDR3 sequence reads: CASSLEREQYF.

V usage is TRBV7-9 and J usage is TRBJ2-5; the D call from TCRdb, TRBD1, cannot be confirmed without DNA. The CDR3 is 15 amino acids. Germline V lookup: CDR1 SEHNR, CDR2 FQNEAQ (reference sequence). CDR3 sequence: CASSYRQGVGETQYF.

V and J are TRBV5-1 and TRBJ2-3; TCRdb's D gene call, TRBD1, goes unchecked for lack of DNA. The CDR3 is made up of 19 amino acids. Germline V CDR1 and CDR2: SGHRS, YFSETQ. This CDR3 is CASSLMPPPPRTWTDTQYF.

The chain has TRBV3-1 and TRBJ1-1; TCRdb lists TRBD1, though no DNA is available to test this call. This CDR3 has 14 residues. The germline V gene has CDR1 LGHDT and CDR2 YNNKEL (reference sequence). CDR3 amino acids: CASSPLTGGTEAFF. Together with reference TRBV3-1 and TRBJ1-1, the CDR3 gives the full variable domain: DTAVSQTPKYLVTQMGNDKSIKCEQNLGHDTMYWYKQDSKKFLKIMFSYNNKELIINETVPNRFSPKSPDKAHLNLHINSLELGDSAVYFCASSPLTGGTEAFFGQGTRLTVV.

The chain combines TRBV12-3 or TRBV12-4 with TRBJ1-4; no DNA is available, so the TRBD1 call from TCRdb remains unchecked. The length of the CDR3 is 17 residues. The CDR3 sequence is CARPNIGGATGNEKLFF.

CDR3 amino acids: CASGSGLGNQPQHF. The chain uses TRBV12-5 and TRBJ1-5. Looked up from germline, CDR1 is LGHNT and CDR2 is FRNRAP. The CDR3 is made up of 14 amino acids.

The chain employs TRBV14 and TRBJ1-1. This CDR3 spans 15 amino acids. The germline V gene encodes CDR1 SGHDN and CDR2 FVKESK. The CDR3 is CASSQPMGINTEAFF. The complete variable domain, with remaining parts taken from reference TRBV14 and TRBJ1-1, reads EAGVTQFPSHSVIEKGQTVTLRCDPISGHDNLYWYRRVMGKEIKFLLHFVKESKQDESGMPNNRFLAERTGGTYSTLKVQPAELEDSGVYFCASSQPMGINTEAFFGQGTRLTVV.

The chain links TRBV11-2 to TRBJ1-2. CDR1 SGHAT and CDR2 FQNNGV come from the germline V gene. The length of the CDR3 is 16 residues. The CDR3 protein is CASSLEVQPLGYGYTF.